This T cell receptor beta chain originates from a study of Ad26.COV2.S vaccination and SARS-CoV-2 variants. CDR1 and CDR2 (germline): LGHNA, YNFKEQ. The V end was cut by 4 bases, the J end by 6 bases, with 16 bases between. The CDR3 loop spans 15 amino acids. Profiling relied on immunoSEQ multiplex PCR, and the TCRdb table lists in-frame clones only, not all of them. The sample holds some 250,000 clones, approximately 87% seen once. Treatment noted: some 20 received Ad26.COV2.S at low or high dose, single or two shots; roughly five received placebo; per-sample allocation not given. Collection of the samples took place on day 63 after the first injection of vaccine or placebo.

The specimen comprised peripheral blood, sampled in a trial of Ad26.COV2.S vaccine versus placebo. This TCR came from a person aged 18 to 59 who received the Ad26.COV2.S COVID-19 vaccine or a placebo. The V gene is TRBV4-2, the J gene TRBJ2-1, with D possibly TRBD2 on 5 matching bases. In nucleotides, the CDR3 is TGTGCCAGCAGCCCTCGAGGGCCCCTCGCCAATGAGCAGTTCTTC. Translation: CASSPRGPLANEQFF.